The 4 T cell receptor beta chains below come from one sample, sequenced in a study of HIV-infected children after antiretroviral therapy interruption. Treatment defined: PENTA 11 planned treatment interruption arm or continuous ART arm. The TCR library was built from RNA with a 3' RACE protocol and unique molecular identifiers. TCRdb reanalysed the 3' RACE reads using MiXCR and keeps one entry per CDR3 protein. Of roughly 15,000 distinct CDR3 sequences listed, 3.4% are singletons. The source material was CD45RA+ CD4+ T cells from PBMCs, sampled from a donor given antiretroviral therapy, either interrupted or continuous. Subset: naive CD4+ CD45RA+ CD45RO- T cells. These receptors were collected from a child under 18 with HIV.

This clonotype was seen many times. J is TRBJ2-2 and V is TRBV24-1; D perhaps matches TRBD2 (5 bases). The V end was cut by 0 bases, the J end by 5 bases, with 9 bases between. The CDR3 runs to 15 residues. From germline, CDR1 is KGHDR and CDR2 SFDVKD. Here the CDR3 reads CATSDLFSGTGELFF. In DNA, the CDR3 is TGTGCCACCAGTGATTTGTTTTCGGGGACCGGGGAGCTGTTTTTT.

The sample holds many counts of this clonotype. The rearrangement uses TRBV19 and TRBJ2-1, with 9 bases that match TRBD1. V shed 7 bases and J 6 bases; nucleotides not matched to a gene: 10. CDR1 and CDR2 (germline): LNHDA, SQIVND (reference sequence). This CDR3 spans 15 amino acids. The CDR3 spells CASNRVGTGTNEQFF. The CDR3 DNA reads as TGTGCCAGTAACCGGGTCGGGACAGGGACCAATGAGCAGTTCTTC. The full variable domain, rest sourced from reference TRBV19 and TRBJ2-1, is DGGITQSPKYLFRKEGQNVTLSCEQNLNHDAMYWYRQDPGQGLRLIYYSQIVNDFQKGDIAEGYSVSREKKESFPLTVTSAQKNPTAFYLCASNRVGTGTNEQFFGPGTRLTVL.

This clonotype was seen many times. This chain joins TRBV3-1 and TRBJ2-7, with TRBD1 as a possible D gene (5 bases). CDR1 is LGHDT, CDR2 YNNKEL, per germline (reference sequence). The ends were cut back, 3 bases at V and 6 bases at J, with 15 bases in the middle. The CDR3 spans 14 residues. This CDR3 reads CASSQTEFQGEQYF. The CDR3 bases are TGTGCCAGCAGCCAGACGGAGTTTCAGGGCGAGCAGTACTTC.

Many counts were recorded for this clonotype. The V gene is TRBV12-3 or TRBV12-4, the J gene TRBJ2-4; D might be TRBD1 (5 bases). This CDR3 is 14 amino acids long. V was cut by 7 bases and J by 3 bases, with 13 bases left in between. In DNA, the CDR3 is TGTGCCAGCAACGACAGTTGGGACAAAAACATTCAGTACTTC. Protein product: CASNDSWDKNIQYF.